These 20 T cell receptor beta chains came from one sample sequenced in a study of OX40 agonist ivuxolimab in advanced cancers. Libraries were prepared by immunoSEQ multiplex PCR; TCRdb keeps only in-frame clonotypes and omits some of them. The table has over 85,000 clones, roughly nine tenths seen once. The material sequenced was CD4+ or CD8+ T cells sorted from blood, taken in a trial of the OX40 agonist ivuxolimab. The receptors were sampled from an adult with an advanced solid tumor such as melanoma, head and neck, liver or kidney cancer.

The chain employs TRBV2 and TRBJ1-1; D unclear. V gave up 5 bases and J gave up 6 bases, with 19 bases separating them. The CDR3 spans 15 residues. Looked up from germline, CDR1 is SNHLY and CDR2 is FYNNEI. CDR3 loop: CASSLDFSPESEAFF. The CDR3 region has the DNA TGTGCCAGCAGTCTCGACTTTTCCCCGGAGTCTGAAGCTTTCTTT.

This chain uses TRBV5-5 with TRBJ2-2; 11 nucleotides align to TRBD2. This CDR3 spans 17 amino acids. J gave up 4 bases and V 4 bases, and 9 bases lay outside the gene matches. Germline V gene data show CDR1 as SGHKS and CDR2 as YYEKEE (reference sequence). CDR3 loop: CASSGLLAGGFTGELFF. CDR3 DNA: TGTGCCAGCAGCGGGCTATTAGCGGGAGGGTTCACCGGGGAGCTGTTTTTT.

The chain employs TRBV7-2 and TRBJ2-6, with D uncertain. V lost 5 bases, J lost 3 bases, and 8 bases lay in between. Germline V gene sequence: CDR1 SGHTA, CDR2 FQGNSA. CDR3 length: 14 residues. The CDR3 spells CASSQSFGANVLTF. CDR3 coding DNA: TGTGCCAGCAGCCAAAGTTTTGGGGCCAACGTCCTGACTTTC.

CDR3 nucleotides: TGCGCCAGCAGCTTGAAACGAATCCAGGGGGCCGGGACCGGGGAGCTGTTTTTT. Translation gives CASSLKRIQGAGTGELFF. The rearrangement joins TRBV5-1 to TRBJ2-2, with TRBD1 matching 8 bases. J was trimmed by 5 bases and V by 1 base; bases with no gene match: 13. The germline V gene encodes CDR1 SGHRS and CDR2 YFSETQ. CDR3 length equals 18 residues. The full variable domain, in which reference TRBV5-1 and TRBJ2-2 provide the parts outside the CDR3, is KAGVTQTPRYLIKTRGQQVTLSCSPISGHRSVSWYQQTPGQGLQFLFEYFSETQRNKGNFPGRFSGRQFSNSRSEMNVSTLELGDSALYLCASSLKRIQGAGTGELFFGEGSRLTVL.

The V call is TRBV18, the J call TRBJ1-3; 7 bases line up with TRBD1. This CDR3 contains 15 residues. Trimming cost V 6 bases and J 0 bases; bases outside gene matches: 5. Germline values: CDR1 KGHSH, CDR2 LQKENI. CDR3 sequence (DNA): TGTGCCAGCTCTCGACAGGGACACTCTGGAAACACCATATATTTT. The encoded protein is CASSRQGHSGNTIYF.

The chain uses TRBV9 and TRBJ2-7; 10 bases are shared with TRBD2. This CDR3 is built from 16 residues. V dropped 4 bases and J dropped 6; count of bases not matched to a gene: 13. Germline loops: CDR1 SGDLS, CDR2 YYNGEE. The CDR3 region is CASSSGGLAPFSEQYF. The DNA of the CDR3 is TGTGCCAGCAGCTCCGGGGGACTAGCGCCTTTCAGCGAGCAGTACTTC.

The rearrangement joins TRBV5-1 to TRBJ2-5; 9 bases match TRBD1. Trimming took 4 bases from V and 4 from J; bases not matched to a gene: 5. From germline, CDR1 is SGHRS and CDR2 YFSETQ. The CDR3 runs to 14 residues. The CDR3 DNA follows: TGCGCCAGCAGCCAACAGGGGGCGGTAGAGACCCAGTACTTC. Translating gives CASSQQGAVETQYF. The entire variable domain, with the rest obtained from reference TRBV5-1 and TRBJ2-5, is as follows: KAGVTQTPRYLIKTRGQQVTLSCSPISGHRSVSWYQQTPGQGLQFLFEYFSETQRNKGNFPGRFSGRQFSNSRSEMNVSTLELGDSALYLCASSQQGAVETQYFGPGTRLLVL.

The V gene is TRBV6-5, the J gene TRBJ1-1; D unresolved. Looked up from germline, CDR1 is MNHEY and CDR2 is SVGAGI. The V and J ends lost 2 bases and 1 base respectively, with 8 bases between them. The CDR3 runs 14 residues. The CDR3 sequence is CASSYPTGNTEAFF. The CDR3 region has the DNA TGTGCCAGCAGTTACCCGACGGGGAACACTGAAGCTTTCTTT.

The gene calls are TRBV28 and TRBJ2-2; D not resolved. V was cut by 5 bases and J by 6 bases, with 7 bases left in between. The CDR3 is 12 residues long. Germline V gene sequence: CDR1 MDHEN, CDR2 SYDVKM. CDR3 coding DNA: TGTGCCAGCAGTAGACCCGCCGGGGAGCTGTTTTTT. Amino acids: CASSRPAGELFF.

This clone was recorded only once. The chain employs TRBV27 and TRBJ1-2; a weak D match, TRBD1 (5 bases). The CDR3 has 18 amino acids. V lost 6 bases, J lost 0 bases, and 23 bases lay in between. Per germline, CDR1 MNHEY and CDR2 SMNVEV (reference sequence). In DNA form, the CDR3 reads TGTGCCAGCAGGCCCCAGGACACCGTTTATCTAGCTAACTATGGCTACACCTTC. Amino acids: CASRPQDTVYLANYGYTF.

DNA of the CDR3: TGTGCCATCAGTGAGTCTCTAGCGGGAGTCGAGCAGTACTTC. It translates to CAISESLAGVEQYF. The chain uses TRBV10-3 and TRBJ2-7; 10 bases agree with TRBD2. There are 14 residues in the CDR3. In germline, CDR1 is ENHRY, CDR2 SYGVKD. V shed 0 bases and J 6 bases; nucleotides not matched to a gene: 2.

J is TRBJ2-1 and V is TRBV15, with D maybe TRBD1 (6 bases). This CDR3 is built from 18 residues. V was trimmed by 3 bases and J by 0 bases, leaving 18 bases between them. The germline gives CDR1 LNHNV, CDR2 YYDKDF (reference sequence). The CDR3 sequence: CATSSPTGQRSSYNEQFF. CDR3 sequence (DNA): TGTGCCACCAGCAGCCCCACAGGGCAGCGCAGCTCCTACAATGAGCAGTTCTTC.

The genes are TRBV4-3 and TRBJ1-1, with 9 bases aligning to TRBD1. There are 14 residues in the CDR3. V lost 7 bases to trimming and J lost 2 bases; unmatched junction nucleotides: 5. Per the germline V gene, CDR1 is LGHNA and CDR2 is YSLEER. The CDR3 coding sequence is TGCGCCAGCACCTGGGACAGGGCTAACACTGAAGCTTTCTTT. This codes for CASTWDRANTEAFF.

The J gene is TRBJ2-3, the V gene TRBV5-6; D is possibly TRBD1 (7 bases). With 0 bases removed from V and 2 bases from J, the gap between germline ends came to 16 bases. CDR1 SGHDT and CDR2 YYEEEE come from the germline V gene. The CDR3 extends over 17 amino acids. CDR3 in amino acids: CASSLVGGGDSTDTQYF. CDR3 DNA: TGTGCCAGCAGCTTGGTTGGAGGGGGCGATTCCACAGATACGCAGTATTTT.

The rearrangement uses TRBV7-6 and TRBJ2-1, with a weak D call TRBD2 (5 bases). Trimming stripped 1 base from V and 0 bases from J, with 13 bases between. The CDR3 sequence is 17 residues long. Germline CDR1 SGHVS, CDR2 FNYEAQ. The CDR3 is CASSLEVPSSSYNEQFF. CDR3 coding DNA: TGTGCCAGCAGCTTAGAGGTCCCTAGCAGCTCCTACAATGAGCAGTTCTTC. The full variable domain, with the rest looked up from reference TRBV7-6 and TRBJ2-1, is GAGVSQSPRYKVTKRGQDVALRCDPISGHVSLYWYRQALGQGPEFLTYFNYEAQQDKSGLPNDRFSAERPEGSISTLTIQRTEQRDSAMYRCASSLEVPSSSYNEQFFGPGTRLTVL.

The V and J genes are TRBV5-8 and TRBJ2-3; TRBD2 aligns across 11 bases. J lost 2 bases, V lost 3 bases, and 5 bases had no gene match. CDR3 length: 16 amino acids. Germline loops: CDR1 SGHTS, CDR2 YDEGEE. The CDR3 here is CASSSGLAAPTDTQYF. In DNA form, the CDR3 reads TGTGCCAGCAGCTCGGGACTAGCGGCGCCCACAGATACGCAGTATTTT.

The chain employs TRBV27 and TRBJ2-5; possibly TRBD2 for D (6 bases). Looked up from germline, CDR1 is MNHEY and CDR2 is SMNVEV (reference sequence). The CDR3 is made up of 14 amino acids. The V gene lost 5 bases and the J gene lost 7 bases, with 17 bases spanning the gap. The CDR3 sequence is CASSRLERTGTQYF. The CDR3 DNA follows: TGTGCCAGCAGTAGACTAGAACGAACGGGGACCCAGTACTTC.

The rearrangement uses TRBV7-2 and TRBJ1-5; 7 positions agree with TRBD1. The V gene's germline CDR1 is SGHTA and CDR2 FQGNSA. V trimming: 5 bases; J trimming: 6 bases; junction bases outside the gene matches: 7. The CDR3 sequence is 14 residues long. Here the CDR3 reads CASSLRQGGQPQHF. CDR3 DNA sequence: TGTGCCAGCAGCCTACGACAGGGTGGTCAGCCCCAGCATTTT. Using reference TRBV7-2 and TRBJ1-5 for the parts outside the CDR3, the full variable domain is GAGVSQSPSNKVTEKGKDVELRCDPISGHTALYWYRQSLGQGLEFLIYFQGNSAPDKSGLPSDRFSAERTGGSVSTLTIQRTQQEDSAVYLCASSLRQGGQPQHFGDGTRLSIL.

The chain carries TRBV7-6 and TRBJ2-1, with D possibly matching TRBD2 (7 bases). The CDR3 has 13 amino acids. Germline V gene data show CDR1 as SGHVS and CDR2 as FNYEAQ. In DNA, the CDR3 is TGTGCGGTCGGGGGCGGGAGAACCGATGAGCAGTTCTTC. Its translation is CAVGGGRTDEQFF.

The chain recombines TRBV5-1 with TRBJ2-1; no firm D call. Germline V gene data show CDR1 as SGHRS and CDR2 as YFSETQ. The ends were cut back, 0 bases at V and 2 bases at J, with 6 bases in the middle. The CDR3 is made up of 14 amino acids. CDR3 DNA sequence: TGCGCCAGCAGCTTGGAGTCTACCTACAATGAGCAGTTCTTC. This sequence encodes CASSLESTYNEQFF. The whole variable domain, remainder taken from reference TRBV5-1 and TRBJ2-1, is KAGVTQTPRYLIKTRGQQVTLSCSPISGHRSVSWYQQTPGQGLQFLFEYFSETQRNKGNFPGRFSGRQFSNSRSEMNVSTLELGDSALYLCASSLESTYNEQFFGPGTRLTVL.